These 2 T cell receptor beta chains share one sample of origin, sequenced in a study of blood T cell repertoires in COVID-19. Generated by immunoSEQ multiplex PCR, the TCRdb table keeps only in-frame clones and is missing some. This table has roughly 100,000 clones, around nine tenths appearing once. The sample was peripheral blood. The receptors stem from an elderly woman in a cohort sampled during active COVID-19.

V and J are TRBV15 and TRBJ2-1; 9 positions match TRBD2. This CDR3 has 16 residues. The trim removed 1 base at V and 2 bases at J, leaving 3 bases unmatched. CDR1 is LNHNV and CDR2 is YYDKDF in the germline V gene (reference sequence). The DNA for the CDR3 is TGTGCCACCAGCAGAGGGGGCGGGAGGGCCTACAATGAGCAGTTCTTC. Its protein product is CATSRGGGRAYNEQFF.

This chain joins TRBV3-1 (or the pseudogene TRBV3-2) and TRBJ2-1; no clear D gene. The CDR3 runs 13 residues. With 4 bases removed from V and 8 bases from J, the gap between germline ends came to 12 bases. Germline V lookup: CDR1 LGHDT, CDR2 YNNKEL (reference sequence). DNA of the CDR3: TGTGCCAGCAGCCCCGACCTTGCGGATGAGCAGTTCTTC. It is translated as CASSPDLADEQFF.